These T cell receptor beta chains were read from a single sample in a study of cytomegalovirus exposure and HLA in healthy donors. Clones were read by immunoSEQ multiplex PCR, and TCRdb kept only the in-frame ones, dropping some. The data hold tens of thousands of clones, with about 96% observed a single time. Sequencing was performed on PBMCs. These receptors originate from a man between 18 and 35 years old in good health and CMV-seronegative. The CDR3 runs from the conserved cysteine through the conserved F or W. A D gene is named only where the DNA matches it firmly. Only part of the rows carry a size: once, few, many, or a class if the clone is expanded.

j_call	d_call	v_call	clone_size	cdr3_aa	cdr3_nt
TRBJ2-5	.	TRBV5-4	.	CASSWGPSRTQYF	TGTGCCAGCAGCTGGGGGCCCAGTCGGACCCAGTACTTC
TRBJ2-3	.	TRBV7-3	.	CASSLKWGKSDTQYF	TGTGCCAGCAGCTTAAAGTGGGGCAAGTCAGATACGCAGTATTTT
TRBJ1-3	.	TRBV18	.	CASSPLGSVSGNTIYF	TGTGCCAGCTCACCACTCGGGTCAGTCTCTGGAAACACCATATATTTT
TRBJ1-1	.	TRBV9	.	CASSPGSGMNTEAFF	TGTGCCAGCAGCCCGGGGTCGGGGATGAACACTGAAGCTTTCTTT
TRBJ2-1	TRBD2	TRBV10-1	.	CASSWGLAEGNEQFF	TGCGCCAGCAGTTGGGGACTAGCGGAGGGAAATGAGCAGTTCTTC
TRBJ2-5	.	TRBV30	once	CAWRRGGGETQYF	TGTGCCTGGAGAAGGGGAGGGGGGGAGACCCAGTACTTC
TRBJ2-3	TRBD2	TRBV4-2	once	CASSQGLAGGSYTQYF	TGTGCCAGCAGCCAAGGACTAGCGGGAGGGAGTTATACGCAGTATTTT
TRBJ2-1	TRBD1	TRBV15	.	CATSLRDRSYNEQFF	TGTGCCACCTCCCTTCGGGACAGGTCGTACAATGAGCAGTTCTTC
TRBJ1-4	.	TRBV2	.	CASSSDIATNEKLFF	TGTGCCAGCAGCTCGGACATTGCAACTAATGAAAAACTGTTTTTT
TRBJ2-7	TRBD1	TRBV28	.	CASSRTGGRYEQYF	TGTGCCAGCAGTCGGACAGGGGGGCGCTACGAGCAGTACTTC
TRBJ2-1	.	TRBV27	.	CASRLERDYNEQFF	TGTGCCAGCAGATTGGAGAGGGACTACAATGAGCAGTTCTTC
TRBJ1-4	.	TRBV30	.	CAWSQSRAHDEKLFF	TGTGCCTGGAGCCAGTCGAGGGCCCATGATGAAAAACTGTTTTTT
TRBJ2-4	.	TRBV11-2	.	CASSPLAKNIQYF	TGTGCCAGCAGCCCTCTAGCCAAAAACATTCAGTACTTC
TRBJ2-6	TRBD1	TRBV19	.	CASKETGGSGANVLTF	TGTGCCAGTAAAGAGACAGGGGGCTCTGGGGCCAACGTCCTGACTTTC
TRBJ2-7	TRBD2	TRBV9	.	CASSPGLAGYYEQYF	TGTGCCAGCAGCCCTGGACTAGCGGGATATTACGAGCAGTACTTC
TRBJ2-5	TRBD2	TRBV7-9	.	CASSLTRLAGGPGRETQYF	TGTGCCAGCAGTCTAACTAGACTAGCGGGAGGGCCAGGGCGAGAGACCCAGTACTTC
TRBJ2-1	.	TRBV7-3	.	CASSSKKQNSFSYNEQFF	TGTGCCAGCAGCTCCAAAAAGCAGAACAGCTTCTCCTACAATGAGCAGTTCTTC
TRBJ1-4	.	TRBV5-1	.	CASSLETATNEKLFF	TGCGCCAGCAGCTTGGAAACAGCAACTAATGAAAAACTGTTTTTT
TRBJ2-3	TRBD2	TRBV4-3	.	CASSQGLAGGADTQYF	TGCGCCAGCAGCCAAGGGTTAGCGGGAGGGGCAGATACGCAGTATTTT
TRBJ2-2	.	TRBV19	.	CASSIRTPTYTGELFF	TGTGCCAGTAGTATCCGGACACCTACCTACACCGGGGAGCTGTTTTTT
TRBJ2-2	TRBD1	TRBV9	.	CASSVGTGNTGELFF	TGTGCCAGCAGCGTTGGGACAGGGAACACCGGGGAGCTGTTTTTT
TRBJ2-1	.	TRBV5-6	.	CASSIRVINEQFF	TGTGCCAGCAGCATCCGGGTCATCAATGAGCAGTTCTTC
TRBJ1-5	.	TRBV11-2	.	CASSLGRINQPQHF	TGTGCCAGCAGCTTAGGGCGGATCAATCAGCCCCAGCATTTT
TRBJ1-4	.	TRBV19	once	CASSISGEKLFF	TGTGCCAGTAGTATTTCGGGTGAAAAACTGTTTTTT
TRBJ1-2	TRBD1	TRBV7-9	.	CASSLEGQAFFYGYTF	TGTGCCAGCAGCTTAGAGGGACAGGCCTTTTTCTATGGCTACACCTTC
TRBJ1-4	.	TRBV21-1	.	CASLVSTNEKLFF	TGTGCCAGCCTTGTATCAACTAATGAAAAACTGTTTTTT
TRBJ1-5	TRBD1	TRBV4-3	.	CASSHGTGRPQHF	TGCGCCAGCAGCCATGGGACAGGGCGGCCCCAGCATTTT
TRBJ2-1	.	TRBV2	.	CASSVLLRNEQFF	TGTGCCAGCAGTGTTCTGCTACGAAATGAGCAGTTCTTC
TRBJ2-1	.	TRBV19	.	CASSFSRGDEQFF	TGTGCCAGTAGCTTTAGCCGCGGCGATGAGCAGTTCTTC
TRBJ2-7	TRBD2	TRBV15	.	CATSRDSSKRGGEQYF	TGTGCCACCAGCAGAGATTCCAGCAAGCGGGGTGGCGAGCAGTACTTC
TRBJ1-2	.	TRBV30	.	CAWSVRRDRAYGYTF	TGTGCCTGGAGTGTACGGAGAGACAGAGCCTATGGCTACACCTTC
TRBJ2-7	.	TRBV6-5	.	CATGVLYEQYF	TGTGCCACCGGGGTGTTGTACGAGCAGTACTTC
TRBJ1-1	TRBD1	TRBV30	few	CAWKGQVMNTEAFF	TGTGCCTGGAAAGGACAGGTGATGAACACTGAAGCTTTCTTT
TRBJ2-1	TRBD2	TRBV10-2	.	CASSPTSADYNEQFF	TGCGCCAGCAGCCCTACTAGCGCCGACTACAATGAGCAGTTCTTC
TRBJ1-1	.	TRBV5-4	.	CASSPSIARLATLNTEAFF	TGTGCCAGCAGTCCATCAATCGCTAGGCTGGCGACCTTGAACACTGAAGCTTTCTTT
TRBJ2-7	TRBD2	TRBV28	once	CASTKQPGLAVYEQYF	TGTGCCAGCACCAAACAACCGGGACTAGCGGTCTACGAGCAGTACTTC
TRBJ2-2	TRBD2	TRBV5-5	.	CASSSPGLARELFF	TGTGCCAGCAGCTCGCCGGGACTAGCTCGGGAGCTGTTTTTT
TRBJ1-4	.	TRBV29-1	.	CSVEGGGRNEKLFF	TGCAGCGTTGAAGGAGGGGGAAGGAATGAAAAACTGTTTTTT
TRBJ2-1	.	TRBV7-7	once	CASSPQASSYNEQFF	TGTGCTAGCAGCCCACAGGCGAGCTCCTACAATGAGCAGTTCTTC
TRBJ1-2	.	TRBV5-6	.	CASSLGVGSYYGYTF	TGTGCCAGCAGCTTGGGGGTGGGGAGCTACTATGGCTACACCTTC
TRBJ1-1	TRBD1	TRBV30	.	CAWSAPGGSLFLGEAFF	TGTGCCTGGAGTGCGCCAGGGGGCTCGCTCTTTTTGGGGGAAGCTTTCTTT
TRBJ2-2	.	TRBV19	.	CASRPPTSHRPGELFF	TGTGCCAGTAGACCCCCAACTAGTCACCGACCCGGGGAGCTGTTTTTT
TRBJ2-6	.	TRBV9	.	CASTAGVGGANVLTF	TGTGCCAGCACGGCAGGGGTGGGTGGGGCCAACGTCCTGACTTTC
TRBJ2-3	TRBD1	TRBV7-9	once	CASSSGTEADTQYF	TGTGCCAGCAGTTCCGGGACAGAGGCAGATACGCAGTATTTT
TRBJ2-7	.	TRBV6-1	.	CASSEEVYRAYEQYF	TGTGCCAGCAGTGAAGAGGTCTATCGGGCCTACGAGCAGTACTTC
TRBJ2-1	TRBD2	TRBV2	once	CASNHGTSGSHEQFF	TGTGCCAGCAACCACGGGACTAGCGGGAGTCATGAGCAGTTCTTC
TRBJ2-1	.	TRBV7-8	.	CASSLGNYEQFF	TGTGCCAGCAGCCTCGGGAATTATGAGCAGTTCTTC
TRBJ2-3	.	TRBV1	.	CTSRPSGRTSSTDTQYF	TGCACCAGCAGACCTAGCGGGAGGACCTCTAGCACAGATACGCAGTATTTT
TRBJ2-7	TRBD2	TRBV6-5	.	CASSYGAGDYEQYF	TGTGCCAGCAGTTACGGGGCGGGGGACTACGAGCAGTACTTC
TRBJ1-1	.	TRBV7-8	.	CASSPIAGNTEAFF	TGTGCCAGCAGCCCTATAGCGGGGAACACTGAAGCTTTCTTT
TRBJ2-7	TRBD1	TRBV19	.	CASSIDRAYEQYF	TGTGCCAGTAGTATCGACAGGGCCTACGAGCAGTACTTC
TRBJ1-1	.	TRBV27	.	CASSPRRASAEAFF	TGTGCCAGCAGTCCCCGCAGGGCAAGTGCTGAAGCTTTCTTT
TRBJ2-3	.	TRBV9	.	CASNVGQTTDTQYF	TGTGCCAGCAACGTGGGACAAACCACAGATACGCAGTATTTT
TRBJ2-2	.	TRBV6-5	.	CASSYGPNTGELFF	TGTGCCAGCAGTTACGGCCCCAACACCGGGGAGCTGTTTTTT
TRBJ1-2	.	TRBV11-3	few	CASSSQIQGNYGYTF	TGTGCCAGCAGCTCTCAGATACAGGGCAACTATGGCTACACCTTC
TRBJ2-7	TRBD2	TRBV2	.	CASSFSGADLLAFYEQYF	TGTGCCAGCAGTTTTAGCGGGGCTGACCTCCTAGCGTTCTACGAGCAGTACTTC
TRBJ2-1	TRBD2	TRBV28	.	CASSLLRLAISTEQFF	TGTGCCAGCAGTCTCCTTCGACTAGCGATCTCCACTGAGCAGTTCTTC